Below, 29 T cell receptor beta chains from the same sample are listed, as sequenced in a study of CD8+ T cells in alopecia areata (dated by TCRdb to 2017 to 2018). The library relied on the immunoSEQ multiplex PCR assay. For TCR sequencing, RNA was extracted from every sample and reverse transcribed into cDNA to serve as template. Sourced from immuneACCESS, this table was stored by TCRdb with only in-frame sequences that have V and J called. A share of the clones is absent; for the studies checked, an unresolved V gene accounts for under half, and the remainder has no known explanation. This sample comprises about 140,000 clones, roughly half of them detected only once. The top ten constitute over 0.75% of the sample. The label giving this sample's time point can be read as: baseline before oral tofacitinib. This specimen consisted of CD4+ T cells sorted from blood, obtained at week 0. These receptors were collected from a human donor with alopecia areata.

This chain joins TRBV28 and TRBJ2-5, with D perhaps given as TRBD1 or TRBD2 (6 bases each). The CDR3 is 14 residues long. Germline values: CDR1 MDHEN, CDR2 SYDVKM. V was pared by 7 bases and J by 0 bases, with 12 bases between. The chain's CDR3 is CASTPGAHQETQYF. In DNA form, the CDR3 reads TGTGCCAGCACCCCGGGGGCTCACCAAGAGACCCAGTACTTC. Full variable domain (outside the CDR3, taken from reference TRBV28 and TRBJ2-5): DVKVTQSSRYLVKRTGEKVFLECVQDMDHENMFWYRQDPGLGLRLIYFSYDVKMKEKGDIPEGYSVSREKKERFSLILESASTNQTSMYLCASTPGAHQETQYFGPGTRLLVL.

The sample holds a few counts of this clone. The chain recombines TRBV5-1 with TRBJ1-5; D remains unclear. This CDR3 is built from 14 residues. Per germline, CDR1 SGHRS and CDR2 YFSETQ. Trimming stripped 0 bases from V and 1 base from J, with 5 bases between. The CDR3 DNA reads as TGCGCCAGCAGCTTGGACGGGAGCAATCAGCCCCAGCATTTT. It translates to CASSLDGSNQPQHF.

This clone was observed a handful of times. The V gene is TRBV2, the J gene TRBJ2-3, with D unclear. CDR1 and CDR2 from the germline V gene are SNHLY and FYNNEI. The CDR3 covers 12 residues. Trimming stripped 5 bases from V and 4 bases from J, with 7 bases between. The CDR3 loop reads CASSLSPDTQYF. The CDR3 bases are TGTGCCAGCAGTCTCAGCCCAGATACGCAGTATTTT.

The rearrangement joins TRBV6-5 to TRBJ1-5; D uncertain. The CDR3 totals 11 residues. Germline V lookup: CDR1 MNHEY, CDR2 SVGAGI. Trimming shortened V by 6 bases and J by 3 bases, and 3 bases separated the two germline ends. CDR3 region: CASRANQPQHF. For the CDR3, the DNA is TGTGCCAGCAGGGCCAATCAGCCCCAGCATTTT.

This chain connects TRBV29-1 to TRBJ2-2; D gene ambiguous. The germline V gene encodes CDR1 SQVTM and CDR2 ANQGSEA. Trimming stripped 3 bases from V and 0 bases from J, with 5 bases between. The CDR3 spans 13 residues. CDR3 sequence: CSVDRPNTGELFF. CDR3 DNA: TGCAGCGTTGACAGGCCGAACACCGGGGAGCTGTTTTTT.

This clone was observed a handful of times. V is TRBV30 and J is TRBJ1-1; D might be TRBD1 (5 bases). Germline CDR1 and CDR2: GTSNPN and SVGIG (reference sequence). The CDR3 length is 13 residues. V was clipped by 3 bases and J by 6 bases, with 14 bases between them. CDR3 nucleotide sequence: TGTGCCTGGAGCGCCTCCAGGGTGGCTGAAGCTTTCTTT. Translated, it gives CAWSASRVAEAFF. Combining the CDR3 with reference TRBV30 and TRBJ1-1 gives the whole variable domain SQTIHQWPATLVQPVGSPLSLECTVEGTSNPNLYWYRQAAGRGLQLLFYSVGIGQISSEVPQNLSASRPQDRQFILSSKKLLLSDSGFYLCAWSASRVAEAFFGQGTRLTVV.

V and J are TRBV29-1 and TRBJ2-1; D not resolved. The CDR3 is 12 residues long. Trimming removed 8 bases at V and 4 bases at J, with 12 bases between. Looked up from germline, CDR1 is SQVTM and CDR2 is ANQGSEA. The CDR3 bases are TGCAGCACCGACCAACGTTACAATGAGCAGTTCTTC. It is translated as CSTDQRYNEQFF.

This CDR3 reads CASSPGQLLETQYF. DNA for the CDR3: TGTGCCAGCAGTCCGGGACAGCTCCTTGAGACCCAGTACTTC. The chain carries TRBV6-5 and TRBJ2-5, with 7 positions matching TRBD1. CDR1 and CDR2 from the germline V gene are MNHEY and SVGAGI. This CDR3 is 14 amino acids long. The V segment lost 5 bases and the J segment 5 bases; nucleotides outside the gene matches: 8.

This rearrangement joins TRBV9 to TRBJ2-3; D unresolved. Germline V gene lookup returns CDR1 SGDLS and CDR2 YYNGEE. The CDR3 covers 14 residues. V was clipped by 0 bases and J by 0 bases, with 5 bases between them. CDR3 region: CASSVGGSTDTQYF. As DNA, the CDR3 is TGTGCCAGCAGCGTAGGCGGCAGCACAGATACGCAGTATTTT.

V usage is TRBV7-2 and J usage is TRBJ2-3, with a tentative D call TRBD2 (6 bases). Trimming pared 2 bases from V and 13 bases from J, leaving 22 bases between. This CDR3 spans 15 amino acids. Germline CDR1 SGHTA, CDR2 FQGNSA. CDR3 protein: CASSLNGDGSGLKYF. Written as DNA, the CDR3 is TGTGCCAGCAGCTTAAATGGGGATGGATCGGGACTTAAGTATTTT.

This chain uses TRBV4-2 with TRBJ1-5; D gene uncertain. The CDR3 runs 13 residues. The germline V gene encodes CDR1 LGHNA and CDR2 YNFKEQ. Trimming cost V 1 base and J 4 bases, with 5 bases left between them. This CDR3 reads CASSQGWNQPQHF. As DNA, the CDR3 is TGTGCCAGCAGCCAAGGGTGGAATCAGCCCCAGCATTTT.

Here the CDR3 reads CASRDRETNTEAFF. CDR3 sequence (DNA): TGTGCCAGCAGAGACAGGGAGACGAACACTGAAGCTTTCTTT. The V and J genes are TRBV7-8 and TRBJ1-1; 7 bases are shared with TRBD1. With V trimmed by 6 bases and J by 1 base, 5 bases remained unmatched. The CDR3 is 14 amino acids. CDR1 is SGHVS, CDR2 FQNEAQ, per germline.

This clone was seen a few times. This chain joins TRBV2 and TRBJ2-7, with no clear D. Between the trimmed V and J ends, which lost 6 bases and 7 bases, there was a span of 16 bases. Germline lookup yields CDR1 SNHLY and CDR2 FYNNEI. CDR3 length: 13 amino acids. CDR3 amino acids: CASSPGLPWEQYF. The CDR3 nucleotides are TGTGCCAGCAGCCCAGGTTTACCCTGGGAGCAGTACTTC.

At least ten counts were recorded for this clone. This chain joins TRBV10-3 and TRBJ1-1, with D possibly TRBD1 on 6 matching bases. Germline V gene lookup returns CDR1 ENHRY and CDR2 SYGVKD. The CDR3 consists of 12 residues. With 4 bases removed from V and 7 bases from J, the gap between germline ends came to 10 bases. CDR3 residues: CAISGTVNEAFF. The CDR3 bases are TGTGCCATCAGTGGGACAGTTAATGAAGCTTTCTTT.

The chain has TRBV11-3 and TRBJ2-2, with TRBD2 identical over 9 bases. Germline V lookup: CDR1 SGHNT, CDR2 YENEEA. V was pared by 4 bases and J by 4 bases, with 4 bases of the junction left unmatched. This CDR3 comprises 15 residues. The DNA of the CDR3 is TGTGCCAGCAGCTCTAGCGGGACCAGCACCGGGGAGCTGTTTTTT. Translated, it gives CASSSSGTSTGELFF.

The genes are TRBV29-1 and TRBJ2-2; TRBD1 aligns across 9 bases. This CDR3 contains 12 residues. The V segment lost 6 bases and the J segment 8 bases; nucleotides outside the gene matches: 4. Germline CDR1 is SQVTM and CDR2 is ANQGSEA. In DNA form, the CDR3 reads TGCAGCGTCTACAGGGGGCCGGGGGAGCTGTTTTTT. Translated, it gives CSVYRGPGELFF.

CDR3 in DNA: TGTGCCAGCAGTGGGGGCCTTTCGCAGTTCTTC. The encoded protein is CASSGGLSQFF. This chain joins TRBV27 and TRBJ2-1; possibly TRBD1 for D (6 bases). The V end lost 5 bases, the J end lost 12 bases, and 11 bases lay between the germline ends. This CDR3 has 11 amino acids. Germline loops: CDR1 MNHEY, CDR2 SMNVEV (reference sequence).

The chain combines TRBV9 with TRBJ2-2; 7 positions match TRBD2. V was clipped by 0 bases and J by 4 bases; unmatched bases: 6. CDR3 length: 16 amino acids. The germline gives CDR1 SGDLS, CDR2 YYNGEE. Here the CDR3 DNA reads TGTGCCAGCAGCGTAGGTCCTAGCGGTGGCACCGGGGAGCTGTTTTTT. This sequence encodes CASSVGPSGGTGELFF.

The rearrangement joins TRBV29-1 to TRBJ1-2; D not certain. CDR3 length: 14 residues. From germline, CDR1 is SQVTM and CDR2 ANQGSEA. The ends were cut back, 5 bases at V and 4 bases at J, with 17 bases in the middle. CDR3 sequence (DNA): TGCAGCGTTACTTTTCGGGGTTCGCCCTATGGCTACACCTTC. Residues: CSVTFRGSPYGYTF.

The chain recombines TRBV29-1 with TRBJ2-5; TRBD1 agrees at 10 bases. CDR3 length: 15 amino acids. Germline V gene data show CDR1 as SQVTM and CDR2 as ANQGSEA. J gave up 5 bases and V 7 bases, and 13 bases lay outside the gene matches. CDR3 DNA: TGCAGCGCGCGACCCGGGACAGGGGAGGTGGAGACCCAGTACTTC. Protein sequence: CSARPGTGEVETQYF.

The rearrangement links TRBV7-2 to TRBJ2-1; D remains ambiguous. V lost 4 bases and J lost 5, with 9 bases in between. The CDR3 has 13 amino acids. Looked up from germline, CDR1 is SGHTA and CDR2 is FQGNSA. The CDR3 spells CASSSTLNNEQFF. DNA of the CDR3: TGTGCCAGCAGCTCGACACTTAACAATGAGCAGTTCTTC.

This chain uses TRBV30 with TRBJ2-7, with D maybe TRBD2 (6 bases). CDR3 size: 13 residues. Trimming took off 1 base at V and 2 bases at J, with 9 bases between the two ends. Germline CDR1 GTSNPN, CDR2 SVGIG (reference sequence). CDR3 region: CAWSGGTAYEQYF. The DNA for the CDR3 is TGTGCCTGGAGTGGGGGGACTGCCTACGAGCAGTACTTC.

In this sample, this clone turned up a few times. The V call is TRBV29-1, the J call TRBJ2-7; TRBD1 matches 8 bases. This CDR3 is 13 amino acids long. With V trimmed by 4 bases and J by 7 bases, 9 bases remained unmatched. Germline CDR1 is SQVTM and CDR2 is ANQGSEA. This CDR3 is CSVVTGGTGEQYF. The CDR3 nucleotides read TGCAGCGTTGTCACAGGGGGTACGGGGGAGCAGTACTTC.

The V gene is TRBV18, the J gene TRBJ1-5; D is perhaps TRBD1 (6 bases). This CDR3 is 12 amino acids long. Between the trimmed V and J ends, which lost 6 bases and 12 bases, there was a span of 15 bases. CDR1 and CDR2 (germline): KGHSH, LQKENI. The CDR3, as DNA: TGTGCCAGCTCCCTCCAACAGGGTAACCAGCATTTT. Its translation: CASSLQQGNQHF.

This chain connects TRBV30 to TRBJ1-2; D gene unclear. The CDR3 totals 16 residues. V was shortened by 4 bases and J by 2 bases, with 20 bases between the two germline ends. Germline lookup yields CDR1 GTSNPN and CDR2 SVGIG (reference sequence). CDR3 in DNA: TGTGCCTGGACCGTTGGCCTAGGGTGGAGGAACTATGGCTACACCTTC. Translating it yields CAWTVGLGWRNYGYTF.

The V gene is TRBV15, the J gene TRBJ2-4; maybe TRBD2 (6 bases). The CDR3 has 17 residues. CDR1 LNHNV and CDR2 YYDKDF come from the germline V gene (reference sequence). The germline V and J ends were trimmed by 2 bases and 0 bases, with 14 bases remaining between them. CDR3 DNA sequence: TGTGCCACCAGCAGATCATTAGCGGACCTAGCCAAAAACATTCAGTACTTC. This codes for CATSRSLADLAKNIQYF.

V is TRBV29-1 and J is TRBJ1-1; D ambiguous. The CDR3 extends over 13 amino acids. The V end was cut by 8 bases, the J end by 6 bases, with 19 bases between. Germline CDR1 is SQVTM and CDR2 is ANQGSEA. CDR3: CSFREGSYAEAFF. The CDR3 coding sequence is TGCAGCTTCCGAGAGGGTTCTTACGCTGAAGCTTTCTTT.

The sample holds a few counts of this clone. V gene TRBV7-2 combines with J gene TRBJ2-3, with 13 bases lining up with TRBD2. Germline V gene lookup returns CDR1 SGHTA and CDR2 FQGNSA. The length of the CDR3 is 15 residues. Germline trimming cut 4 bases from V and 5 bases from J; bases unmatched to any gene: 3. The CDR3 DNA reads TGTGCCAGCAGCTCTGGACTAGCGGGAGTAGATACGCAGTATTTT. This codes for CASSSGLAGVDTQYF.

The CDR3 coding sequence is TGTGCCAGCAGCGTAGCTAGCGGGAATAATCCCTACGAGCAGTACTTC. Amino acid sequence: CASSVASGNNPYEQYF. This rearrangement joins TRBV9 to TRBJ2-7; 9 bases map to TRBD2. The CDR3 is 16 residues long. Trimming cost V 0 bases and J 2 bases; bases outside gene matches: 6. Per germline, CDR1 SGDLS and CDR2 YYNGEE.